The rows below give T cell receptor beta chains drawn from one sample of a study of OX40 agonist ivuxolimab in advanced cancers. This table comes from immunoSEQ multiplex PCR, and its TCRdb copy is limited to in-frame clones, with some not included. The profile shows roughly 86,000 clones, more than 90% of them singletons. Material: CD4+ or CD8+ T cells sorted from blood, obtained in a trial of the OX40 agonist ivuxolimab. The receptors stem from an adult with an advanced solid tumor such as melanoma, head and neck, liver or kidney cancer. Both conserved end residues are part of each CDR3. Each record gives: CDR3 DNA, CDR3 protein, D gene, clone size, V gene, J gene. A D gene is named only where the DNA matches it firmly. Only some rows state a clone size, as once, few, many or a class for expanded clones.

TGTGCCAGCAGCACCGACTGGGGACAAGAGACCCAGTACTTC	CASSTDWGQETQYF	.	.	TRBV7-2	TRBJ2-5
TGTGCCAGCAACATAGGAGCCGGACGAATGGAGACCCAGTACTTC	CASNIGAGRMETQYF	.	.	TRBV7-2	TRBJ2-5
TGTGCCAGCAGTACCCACGGGACTAGCGCCTACGAGCAGTACTTC	CASSTHGTSAYEQYF	TRBD2	.	TRBV28	TRBJ2-7
TGTGCCAGCAGCCAGGACAGGGGTTCAGATACGCAGTATTTT	CASSQDRGSDTQYF	TRBD1	.	TRBV7-6	TRBJ2-3
TGTGCCTGGAGAAATCGGGACTCCTACGAGCAGTACTTC	CAWRNRDSYEQYF	.	.	TRBV30	TRBJ2-7
TGTGCCAGCAGTTCGCCGGGACAGGGGTCCACCGGGGAGCTGTTTTTT	CASSSPGQGSTGELFF	TRBD1	.	TRBV28	TRBJ2-2
TGCGCCAGCAGCCAAGATCGGATGGACCCCTCTGGAAACACCATATATTTT	CASSQDRMDPSGNTIYF	.	.	TRBV4-3	TRBJ1-3
TGTGCCAGCAATTCCGGGACAACACTCTACGAGCAGTACTTC	CASNSGTTLYEQYF	.	once	TRBV2	TRBJ2-7
TGTGCCAGCTCTACAGGGCTGGAGACCCAGTACTTC	CASSTGLETQYF	.	.	TRBV18	TRBJ2-5
TGTGCCAGCAGTGAAAGGACGGAGAATCAGCCCCAGCATTTT	CASSERTENQPQHF	.	.	TRBV2	TRBJ1-5
TGCGCCAGCATTGACAAGGGGGCATACACCTACGAGCAGTACTTC	CASIDKGAYTYEQYF	TRBD1	.	TRBV10-2	TRBJ2-7
TGTGCCAGCAGTCCAGGGGGCGACGAGCAGTACTTC	CASSPGGDEQYF	TRBD1	once	TRBV2	TRBJ2-7
TGTGCCAGCAGCGCCCCCGGGACGAAGATATGGCGGTTCTTC	CASSAPGTKIWRFF	.	once	TRBV2	TRBJ2-1
TGTGCCAGCACCTCACCCAGGGATGGCACTGAAGCTTTCTTT	CASTSPRDGTEAFF	.	.	TRBV5-4	TRBJ1-1
TGTGCCAGCAGCTTAGCGCAATCCCAGTACCAAGAGACCCAGTACTTC	CASSLAQSQYQETQYF	.	once	TRBV7-2	TRBJ2-5
TGTGCCAGCAGCTTAACACCTTACAATGAGCAGTTCTTC	CASSLTPYNEQFF	.	.	TRBV7-9	TRBJ2-1
TGTGCCAGCAGTTCCCAGGGGGGTATGGAAGAGACCCAGTACTTC	CASSSQGGMEETQYF	.	.	TRBV2	TRBJ2-5
TGTGCCAGCAGCTTATGGGCTAGCGGGACAAATAAGCGGGAGCTGTTTTTT	CASSLWASGTNKRELFF	TRBD2	once	TRBV7-2	TRBJ2-2
TGTGCCAGCAAAGAACAACAAGACGTTACCCAGTACTTC	CASKEQQDVTQYF	.	.	TRBV2	TRBJ2-5
TGTGCCAGCAGCCCCACCCCGGCAGGGGGCACCGGGGAGCTGTTTTTT	CASSPTPAGGTGELFF	TRBD1	.	TRBV9	TRBJ2-2
TGTGCCAGCAGCCGGGAGGCGTGGAGCCAGTCCTACAATGAGCAGTTCTTC	CASSREAWSQSYNEQFF	.	.	TRBV4-2	TRBJ2-1
TGTGCCTGGGAAGGACAGGGGTCGAACATTCAGTACTTC	CAWEGQGSNIQYF	TRBD1	.	TRBV30	TRBJ2-4
TGTGCCAGCAGTTCACTAGCGGGAGCAGATGAGCAGTTCTTC	CASSSLAGADEQFF	TRBD2	.	TRBV6-5	TRBJ2-1
TGTGCCAGCGTGGACAGGGGGCGCGGCTACACCTTC	CASVDRGRGYTF	TRBD1	.	TRBV6-1	TRBJ1-2
TGTGCCAGCAGGACAGGGGGCGTTAATGAAAAACTGTTTTTT	CASRTGGVNEKLFF	TRBD1	.	TRBV28	TRBJ1-4
TGTGCCAGCAGCAGAAGACTAGCGGGAGGAAAAGAGACCCAGTACTTC	CASSRRLAGGKETQYF	TRBD2	.	TRBV4-2	TRBJ2-5
TGTGCCAGCAGCTTTAGCTTAACAGGGGATGAAAAACTGTTTTTT	CASSFSLTGDEKLFF	TRBD1	.	TRBV11-2	TRBJ1-4
TGTGCCAGCAGCTTGGACCTGGATCCCTACGAGCAGTACTTC	CASSLDLDPYEQYF	.	once	TRBV7-6	TRBJ2-7
TGCGCCAGCAGCGTAGGACAGGGGGAAATAGGAGAGACCCAGTACTTC	CASSVGQGEIGETQYF	TRBD1	.	TRBV5-1	TRBJ2-5
TGTGCCAGCAGCTTAACCCGGACTAGCGGGAGTCAGTCGACCCAGTACTTC	CASSLTRTSGSQSTQYF	TRBD2	.	TRBV7-9	TRBJ2-5
TGCGCCAGCAGCTTAAACAGACAGGGGGCCTACGAGCAGTACTTC	CASSLNRQGAYEQYF	TRBD1	.	TRBV5-1	TRBJ2-7
TGTGCCAGCAGTTATGATAGGGGAACTGAAGCTTTCTTT	CASSYDRGTEAFF	.	.	TRBV6-5	TRBJ1-1
TGTGCCAGCTCACCTGCCGGGACCCTATACAATGAGCAGTTCTTC	CASSPAGTLYNEQFF	.	.	TRBV18	TRBJ2-1
TGCGCCAGCAGCTTGGCCGGAGCGGGGCCTTATCGAACAGATACGCAGTATTTT	CASSLAGAGPYRTDTQYF	TRBD2	.	TRBV5-1	TRBJ2-3
TGTGCCAGTAGTCCAAGGACAGGGGGCCACAATGAGCAGTTCTTC	CASSPRTGGHNEQFF	TRBD1	.	TRBV19	TRBJ2-1
TGTGCCAGCAGCCGGGGACAGAAAACGTCTTATGGCTACACCTTC	CASSRGQKTSYGYTF	TRBD1	few	TRBV5-6	TRBJ1-2
TGTGCCAGCGGAGGCTACAATGAGCAGTTCTTC	CASGGYNEQFF	.	.	TRBV2	TRBJ2-1
TGTGCCAGCAGCTTAGCGATCAAAAACATTCAGTACTTC	CASSLAIKNIQYF	.	.	TRBV7-2	TRBJ2-4
TGTGCCAGCAGCTTCGCAGGTTACGAGCAGTACTTC	CASSFAGYEQYF	.	.	TRBV7-2	TRBJ2-7
TGTGCCAGTAGGCTAGCGGGACCTAGCACAGATACGCAGTATTTT	CASRLAGPSTDTQYF	TRBD2	once	TRBV19	TRBJ2-3
TGTGCCAGCAGCCGGGGTGGGGTCGGTGGAAACACCATATATTTT	CASSRGGVGGNTIYF	.	.	TRBV7-3	TRBJ1-3
TGCGCCAGCAGCCAAGGAGCTAGCGGGATAACATACAATGAGCAGTTCTTC	CASSQGASGITYNEQFF	TRBD2	once	TRBV4-3	TRBJ2-1
TGTGCCAGCAGTGGGGCCACAGATACGCAGTATTTT	CASSGATDTQYF	.	.	TRBV2	TRBJ2-3
TGCGCCAGCAGCTTGAACGGACAGCTCAATGAGCAGTTCTTC	CASSLNGQLNEQFF	.	.	TRBV5-1	TRBJ2-1
TGTGCCAGTAGTATACAACTTTACAATGAGCAGTTCTTC	CASSIQLYNEQFF	.	.	TRBV19	TRBJ2-1
TGTGCCAGCAGTTTACTTAGGGGAATGGGGGAGCAGTACTTC	CASSLLRGMGEQYF	.	.	TRBV28	TRBJ2-7
TGTGCCAGCAGCTTAGCAACGGACTATGGCTACACCTTC	CASSLATDYGYTF	.	.	TRBV7-6	TRBJ1-2
TGTGCCAGTAGGGAGCAGGGGCCCGTCCACTCGAGGCAGTATTTT	CASREQGPVHSRQYF	.	.	TRBV19	TRBJ2-3
TGTGCCAGCAGTTACCCCTCGACTAGCGGGAGGAACACCGGGGAGCTGTTTTTT	CASSYPSTSGRNTGELFF	TRBD2	.	TRBV28	TRBJ2-2
TGCGCCAGCAGTGAAAGGGGGAAGAGTGAAGCTTTCTTT	CASSERGKSEAFF	.	.	TRBV10-2	TRBJ1-1
TGTGCCAGCTCACCACGAAGCACTTGGGCAACCGGGGGCGGGGAGCTGTTTTTT	CASSPRSTWATGGGELFF	.	.	TRBV18	TRBJ2-2
TGTGCCACCAGTCCCGGGGGGGGGCAGCCCCAGCATTTT	CATSPGGGQPQHF	.	.	TRBV15	TRBJ1-5
TGTGCCAGCAGCCGCGGGAGTTTTTCCTACGAGCAGTACTTC	CASSRGSFSYEQYF	TRBD2	.	TRBV4-2	TRBJ2-7
TGTGCCAGCGGTCAGGCCCTGAGGTTCTTC	CASGQALRFF	.	.	TRBV6-5	TRBJ2-1
TGTGCCAGCAGTTTAGGTTATAGCAGCTATGGCTACACCTTC	CASSLGYSSYGYTF	.	.	TRBV28	TRBJ1-2